The 15 T cell receptor beta chains presented below share a single source sample, sequenced in a study of tumor and adjacent non-tumor tissue in lung cancer. Three rounds of nested PCR, following a modified ARM-PCR protocol, produced the TCRbeta library. TCRdb reprocessed the multiplex PCR reads via MiXCR and lists one record per CDR3 protein. The data contain fewer than 120,000 distinct CDR3 sequences, over 75% of them seen just once; the ten biggest clones take up 22%. No cell sorting was done before RNA was extracted from the tissue. Sample: lung tumor tissue. The receptors derive from a man in his 70s with non-small cell lung cancer.

This clonotype is a singleton in its sample. V usage is TRBV11-2 and J usage is TRBJ2-1; 7 bases fit TRBD2. The CDR3 contains 14 residues. J was trimmed by 11 bases and V by 4 bases; bases with no gene match: 11. In germline, CDR1 is SGHAT, CDR2 FQNNGV. The CDR3 region is CASSSVPSGAKQFF. CDR3 DNA sequence: TGTGCCAGCAGCTCCGTTCCAAGCGGGGCCAAGCAGTTCTTC.

The rearrangement links TRBV4-1 to TRBJ1-2; D is possibly TRBD1 (5 bases). Deletions cut 2 bases from V and 5 bases from J, with 21 bases between. The germline gives CDR1 MGHRA, CDR2 YSYEKL. This CDR3 spans 17 amino acids. CDR3 bases: TGCGCCAGCAGCCAATGGACATGGGGCGCGAGGCATTATGGCTACACCTTC. As protein: CASSQWTWGARHYGYTF.

With regard to this clonotype: The junction departs from germline at one end; a sequencing error may be responsible. The chain joins TRBV13 to TRBJ2-7, with a weak D call TRBD1 (6 bases). Germline V CDR1 and CDR2: PRHDT, FYEKMQ (reference sequence). CDR3 length: 13 amino acids. This CDR3 reads CARSSTKGDEQHF. The CDR3 nucleotides read TGTGCCAGGAGCTCAACCAAGGGGGACGAGCAGCACTTC.

On this clonotype: Compared with germline, one end of the junction differs, possibly owing to a read error. The CDR3 reads CTSSEGLDTYNEQFF. The CDR3 nucleotides read TGTACCAGCAGTGAGGGCCTGGACACCTACAATGAGCAGTTCTTC. The chain uses TRBV6-1 and TRBJ2-1; D is perhaps TRBD1 or TRBD2 (5 bases each). CDR1 and CDR2 from the germline V gene are MNHNS and SASEGT. This CDR3 has 15 residues.

The V call is TRBV29-1, the J call TRBJ2-7, with D maybe TRBD2 (5 bases). The V gene lost 4 bases and the J gene lost 8 bases, with 21 bases spanning the gap. The CDR3 spans 14 residues. CDR1 is SQVTM, CDR2 ANQGSEA, per germline. CDR3: CSVVRTGLRDKQYF. In DNA form, the CDR3 reads TGCAGCGTTGTCCGGACTGGTCTGAGGGATAAGCAGTACTTC.

This clonotype was recorded once. The chain employs TRBV6-5 and TRBJ1-1; TRBD1 might be the D (5 bases). V was trimmed by 8 bases and J by 3 bases, leaving 13 bases between them. This CDR3 is built from 13 residues. Germline values: CDR1 MNHEY, CDR2 SVGAGI. The CDR3 loop is CASEGHSYTEAFF. For the CDR3, the DNA is TGTGCCAGCGAAGGACACTCGTACACTGAAGCTTTCTTT.

A remark on this clonotype: This clone may be a read error of a much larger clone one base away. The CDR3 reads CSLKAQPITDTQYF. In DNA, the CDR3 is TGCAGTCTTAAGGCCCAGCCCATCACAGATACGCAGTATTTT. The chain joins TRBV20-1 to TRBJ2-3; no clear D gene. Germline V lookup: CDR1 DFQATT, CDR2 SNEGSKA (reference sequence). CDR3 length equals 14 residues. Trimming removed 8 bases from V and 2 bases from J, with 17 bases in between.

The V and J genes are TRBV14 and TRBJ1-5; D gene uncertain. Germline V gene lookup returns CDR1 SGHDN and CDR2 FVKESK. The CDR3 extends over 15 amino acids. V lost 2 bases to trimming and J lost 3 bases, with 11 bases between them. CDR3 DNA sequence: TGTGCCAGCAGCCAAAAGGGTGGGTACAATCAGCCCCAGCATTTT. Residues: CASSQKGGYNQPQHF.

In its sample, this clonotype is large (0.1 to 1%). The chain recombines TRBV6-2 or TRBV6-3 with TRBJ2-3, with D possibly matching TRBD1 (5 bases). Germline CDR1 and CDR2: MNHEY and SVGEGT. The CDR3 loop spans 17 amino acids. V lost 2 bases and J lost 6, with 21 bases in between. Here the CDR3 DNA reads TGTGCCAGCAGTTACCCGATGACAGTAGGCCACCAGGATACGCAGTATTTT. It translates to CASSYPMTVGHQDTQYF.

Concerning this clonotype itself: The junction differs from germline at one of its ends, possibly a read error. The chain is built from TRBV11-3 and TRBJ1-1; 7 positions match TRBD1. The CDR3 has 16 residues. The germline CDR1 and CDR2 sequences are SGHNT and YENEEA. The CDR3 region is CASSLMTGWMSTEVFF. The CDR3 DNA sequence: TGTGCCAGCAGCTTAATGACAGGGTGGATGAGCACTGAAGTTTTCTTT.

Notes on this clonotype: The CDR3 end shows no conserved phenylalanine or tryptophan, and so a read error is likely. J is TRBJ1-4 and V is TRBV11-2; D is possibly TRBD1 (5 bases). Deletions cut 5 bases from V and 4 bases from J, with 14 bases between. Germline V gives CDR1 SGHAT, CDR2 FQNNGV. The CDR3 has 15 residues. Here the CDR3 reads CASSKSGASNEKLFY. The CDR3 DNA is TGTGCCAGCAGCAAAAGTGGGGCAAGTAATGAAAAACTGTTTTAT.

CDR3 in amino acids: CASGIGPTDTQYF. CDR3 in DNA: TGTGCCAGCGGTATAGGCCCCACAGATACGCAGTATTTT. The rearrangement links TRBV11-3 to TRBJ2-3, with D uncertain. This CDR3 is 13 amino acids long. The V and J ends lost 8 bases and 2 bases respectively, with 11 bases between them. Germline CDR1 is SGHNT and CDR2 is YENEEA.

In the case of this clonotype: This may come from a read error, since a much larger clone is one base off. The V gene is TRBV10-3, the J gene TRBJ1-3; 10 bases are shared with TRBD1. The CDR3 extends over 16 amino acids. Germline values: CDR1 ENHRY, CDR2 SYGVKD. The CDR3 nucleotides are TGTGCCATCAGTGTGCGACAGGGGGCTTCTGGAAACACCTTATATTTT. Protein: CAISVRQGASGNTLYF.

Worth noting for this clonotype: Here the CDR3 omits its conserved ending phenylalanine or tryptophan, so a read error is the likely source. J is TRBJ2-7 and V is TRBV11-3; no reliable D call. The CDR3 extends over 15 amino acids. Per the germline V gene, CDR1 is SGHNT and CDR2 is YENEEA. The CDR3 coding sequence is TGTGCCGGCAGCCCGATGACAATTTCCGTGTACGAGCAGTACTCC. This translates into CAGSPMTISVYEQYS.

This clonotype turned up a few times. The V gene is TRBV18, the J gene TRBJ2-7; TRBD1 or TRBD2 may be the D gene (5 bases each). CDR3 length: 12 amino acids. Germline V gives CDR1 KGHSH, CDR2 LQKENI. The V end was cut by 5 bases, the J end by 2 bases, with 7 bases between. The CDR3 spells CASSGGPYEQYF. DNA of the CDR3: TGTGCCAGCTCAGGGGGACCCTACGAGCAGTACTTC.